The 24 T cell receptor beta chains given below trace back to one sample, sequenced in a study of early T cells in non-severe SARS-CoV-2 infection. Each CDR3 protein is one row after TCRdb ran MiXCR on the 5' RACE reads. The sample records tens of thousands of distinct CDR3 sequences, 5.5% to 7% being singletons. Material: whole blood, obtained at baseline. These receptors all come from an adult who was a healthcare worker with PCR-confirmed SARS-CoV-2 infection or an uninfected control (not recorded which).

In this sample, this clonotype turned up many times. CDR3: CASSRGNTIYF. DNA for the CDR3: TGTGCCAGCAGTCGAGGAAACACCATATATTTT. The gene calls are TRBV3-1 and TRBJ1-3; D unclear. This CDR3 has 11 amino acids. V was pared by 6 bases and J by 4 bases, with 4 bases between. Germline CDR1 reads LGHDT; CDR2 reads YNNKEL (reference sequence). The complete variable domain, with remaining parts taken from reference TRBV3-1 and TRBJ1-3, reads DTAVSQTPKYLVTQMGNDKSIKCEQNLGHDTMYWYKQDSKKFLKIMFSYNNKELIINETVPNRFSPKSPDKAHLNLHINSLELGDSAVYFCASSRGNTIYFGEGSWLTVV.

This clonotype was observed many times. The J gene is TRBJ2-1, the V gene TRBV29-1; no definite D call. The CDR3 has 11 amino acids. Germline-derived CDR1 and CDR2 are SQVTM and ANQGSEA. V was trimmed by 3 bases and J by 4 bases, leaving 4 bases between them. This chain's CDR3 is CSVELYNEQFF. Here the CDR3 DNA reads TGCAGCGTTGAGTTGTACAATGAGCAGTTCTTC.

This clonotype appeared many times. V usage is TRBV5-6 and J usage is TRBJ2-7; D is uncertain. The CDR3 covers 14 residues. Per germline, CDR1 SGHDT and CDR2 YYEEEE. Trimming shortened V by 4 bases and J by 0 bases, and 11 bases separated the two germline ends. Here the CDR3 DNA reads TGTGCCAGCAGCCGTGAGTTTAGCTCCTACGAGCAGTACTTC. Translated: CASSREFSSYEQYF.

V is TRBV6-2 or TRBV6-3 and J is TRBJ2-7; TRBD2 agrees at 8 bases. This CDR3 has 17 amino acids. Germline loops: CDR1 MNHEY, CDR2 SVGEGT. With 4 bases clipped from V and 3 bases from J, the junction kept 14 bases outside the gene matches. The CDR3 here is CASSFPLAGLTFYEQYF. In DNA, the CDR3 is TGTGCCAGCAGTTTCCCGCTAGCGGGCCTTACCTTCTACGAGCAGTACTTC.

This clonotype was detected only a few times. The chain is built from TRBV3-1 and TRBJ2-7; D call uncertain. Germline V gene data show CDR1 as LGHDT and CDR2 as YNNKEL (reference sequence). With 1 base removed from V and 5 bases from J, the gap between germline ends came to 12 bases. This CDR3 contains 14 residues. The CDR3 protein is CASSQAASADEQYF. CDR3 coding DNA: TGTGCCAGCAGCCAAGCGGCGTCTGCGGACGAGCAGTACTTC.

The sample holds many counts of this clonotype. This sequence joins TRBV7-2 and TRBJ1-5; weak D call: TRBD1 (6 bases). Germline CDR1 and CDR2: SGHTA and FQGNSA. The CDR3 is 16 residues long. The V and J ends lost 1 base and 0 bases respectively, with 10 bases between them. CDR3 loop: CASSLVAGDSNQPQHF. The CDR3 region has the DNA TGTGCCAGCAGCTTAGTTGCAGGGGATAGCAATCAGCCCCAGCATTTT.

This clonotype was observed a handful of times. This CDR3 is CASSPWAYTGELFF. The CDR3 nucleotides are TGTGCCAGCAGCCCGTGGGCCTACACCGGGGAGCTGTTTTTT. The V and J genes are TRBV6-5 and TRBJ2-2; D ambiguous. The CDR3 contains 14 residues. V dropped 6 bases and J dropped 3 bases, with 11 bases sitting between them. Germline V lookup: CDR1 MNHEY, CDR2 SVGAGI.

The V call is TRBV6-5, the J call TRBJ1-2; D is unresolved. The germline gives CDR1 MNHEY, CDR2 SVGAGI. CDR3 size: 13 residues. The V and J ends lost 0 bases and 9 bases respectively, with 11 bases between them. CDR3 loop: CASSYSHWVSYTF. The CDR3 bases are TGTGCCAGCAGTTACTCGCATTGGGTTAGCTACACCTTC.

This clonotype was seen many times. The rearrangement links TRBV2 to TRBJ2-6, with D tentatively TRBD1 (6 bases). The V end was cut by 6 bases, the J end by 0 bases, with 27 bases between. Germline CDR1 is SNHLY and CDR2 is FYNNEI. This CDR3 is 21 amino acids long. The CDR3 DNA sequence: TGTGCCAGCAGAGTACCCCTGAACAGGGTGGGGGACCTCTCTGGGGCCAACGTCCTGACTTTC. Amino acid sequence: CASRVPLNRVGDLSGANVLTF.

Note on this clonotype: Just one base apart from a much larger clone, this may be a read error. The chain uses TRBV19 and TRBJ2-7, with TRBD1 as a possible D gene (6 bases). This CDR3 has 15 amino acids. V shed 1 base and J shed 4 bases, with 14 bases lying between them. Germline V gene lookup returns CDR1 LNHDA and CDR2 SQIVND (reference sequence). The CDR3 is CASSIGVRGSYEQYF. CDR3 bases: TGTGCCAGTAGTATAGGGGTCAGGGGTTCGTACGAGCAGTACTTC.

This clonotype has a single count. V and J are TRBV7-9 and TRBJ1-6; no reliable D call. Germline assignment: CDR1 SEHNR and CDR2 FQNEAQ (reference sequence). V was clipped by 1 base and J by 9 bases, with 4 bases between them. The CDR3 has 12 residues. The CDR3 loop reads CASSLEASPLHF. The DNA for the CDR3 is TGTGCCAGCAGCTTAGAGGCTTCACCCCTCCACTTT.

This clonotype was seen ten or more times. V usage is TRBV5-1 and J usage is TRBJ1-5; D possibly corresponds to TRBD1 (5 bases). The CDR3 sequence is 13 residues long. CDR1 is SGHRS and CDR2 is YFSETQ in the germline V gene. V lost 5 bases to trimming and J lost 3 bases, with 9 bases between them. The CDR3 protein is CASRSGPNQPQHF. Written as DNA, the CDR3 is TGCGCCAGCAGGTCGGGACCCAATCAGCCCCAGCATTTT.

This chain uses TRBV7-7 with TRBJ2-2; a weak D match, TRBD1 (5 bases). CDR1 SSHAT and CDR2 FNYEAQ come from the germline V gene (reference sequence). V shed 5 bases and J shed 4 bases, with 23 bases lying between them. The CDR3 has 18 amino acids. The CDR3 DNA follows: TGTGCCAGCAGCCGATGGCCCAGGGTTATGGAGAGCACCGGGGAGCTGTTTTTT. Its protein product is CASSRWPRVMESTGELFF.

This clonotype was seen many times. The CDR3 reads CAISESPRDGYTF. The CDR3, as DNA: TGTGCCATCAGTGAGTCGCCAAGGGATGGCTACACCTTC. This sequence joins TRBV10-3 and TRBJ1-2; D is unresolved. The V gene lost 0 bases and the J gene lost 6 bases, with 8 bases spanning the gap. Germline loops: CDR1 ENHRY, CDR2 SYGVKD. This CDR3 contains 13 residues.

This clonotype was seen at least ten times. The chain combines TRBV11-2 with TRBJ2-3, with D possibly TRBD2 on 5 matching bases. The CDR3 contains 15 residues. The germline V and J ends were trimmed by 1 base and 6 bases, with 14 bases remaining between them. Germline V CDR1 and CDR2: SGHAT, FQNNGV. CDR3 sequence: CASSLGTGIMDTQYF. In nucleotides, the CDR3 is TGTGCCAGCAGCTTAGGTACGGGAATCATGGATACGCAGTATTTT. Combining the CDR3 with reference TRBV11-2 and TRBJ2-3 gives the whole variable domain EAGVAQSPRYKIIEKRQSVAFWCNPISGHATLYWYQQILGQGPKLLIQFQNNGVVDDSQLPKDRFSAERLKGVDSTLKIQPAKLEDSAVYLCASSLGTGIMDTQYFGPGTRLTVL.

V and J are TRBV6-2 or TRBV6-3 and TRBJ1-1; the D gene is possibly TRBD1 (6 bases). The CDR3 totals 16 residues. The germline V and J ends were trimmed by 2 bases and 0 bases, with 13 bases remaining between them. Germline V gene sequence: CDR1 MNHEY, CDR2 SVGEGT. For the CDR3, the DNA is TGTGCCAGCAGTTACAGCGGGGGCGCTATGAACACTGAAGCTTTCTTT. As protein: CASSYSGGAMNTEAFF.

The chain joins TRBV6-2 or TRBV6-3 to TRBJ1-1, with TRBD1 matching over 7 bases. With V trimmed by 7 bases and J by 4 bases, 12 bases remained unmatched. Germline CDR1 is MNHEY and CDR2 is SVGEGT. This CDR3 comprises 15 residues. CDR3 nucleotides: TGTGCCAGCATGTTCCGAGGGGGCGCGGGCACTGAAGCTTTCTTT. Amino acids: CASMFRGGAGTEAFF.

The table lists this clonotype with many counts. The chain is built from TRBV25-1 and TRBJ2-5; D may be TRBD1 or TRBD2 (5 bases each). The CDR3 is 16 residues long. Per germline, CDR1 MGHDK and CDR2 SYGVNS. Trimming stripped 2 bases from V and 2 bases from J, with 15 bases between. This CDR3 is CASSEKGLTGQETQYF. Here the CDR3 DNA reads TGTGCCAGCAGTGAAAAGGGGCTCACGGGACAAGAGACCCAGTACTTC.

This clonotype was seen ten or more times. J is TRBJ1-5 and V is TRBV6-2 or TRBV6-3; D may be TRBD1 (6 bases). The CDR3 runs to 15 residues. Germline V gene sequence: CDR1 MNHEY, CDR2 SVGEGT. The V end lost 7 bases, the J end lost 0 bases, and 13 bases lay between the germline ends. The CDR3 DNA reads as TGTGCCAGCACCCTTACAGGGCCTAGCAATCAGCCCCAGCATTTT. Its translation: CASTLTGPSNQPQHF.

This clonotype was recorded at least ten times. The CDR3 nucleotides are TGCAGTGCTAGTTTGAACGGACAGGGGGTTGCCAAAAACATTCAGTACTTC. Translation gives CSASLNGQGVAKNIQYF. This chain links TRBV20-1 with TRBJ2-4, with TRBD1 identical over 10 bases. The V and J ends lost 3 bases and 1 base, in that order; junction bases with no gene match: 9. The length of the CDR3 is 17 residues. Germline V CDR1 and CDR2: DFQATT, SNEGSKA (reference sequence).

The genes are TRBV20-1 and TRBJ1-1, with 7 bases aligning to TRBD1. This CDR3 spans 14 amino acids. J gave up 0 bases and V 5 bases, and 6 bases lay outside the gene matches. Germline V CDR1 and CDR2: DFQATT, SNEGSKA (reference sequence). The CDR3 DNA reads TGCAGTGCTGGCCGGGACAGCCTGAACACTGAAGCTTTCTTT. This encodes CSAGRDSLNTEAFF.

The table lists this clonotype with many counts. V gene TRBV20-1 combines with J gene TRBJ1-4; a weak D match, TRBD1 (5 bases). Germline assignment: CDR1 DFQATT and CDR2 SNEGSKA (reference sequence). The germline V and J ends were trimmed by 4 bases and 2 bases, with 20 bases remaining between them. There are 17 residues in the CDR3. The CDR3 DNA follows: TGCAGTGCTAAGGGCAGGGAATTCTCCAGGACTAATGAAAAACTGTTTTTT. Translated, it gives CSAKGREFSRTNEKLFF.

This clonotype was seen at least ten times. This sequence joins TRBV9 and TRBJ2-3; D remains ambiguous. V was pared by 3 bases and J by 0 bases, with 14 bases between. The CDR3 extends over 16 amino acids. Germline V CDR1 and CDR2: SGDLS, YYNGEE. Here the CDR3 DNA reads TGTGCCAGCAGCGCCCGAGACATCCATAGCACAGATACGCAGTATTTT. Its translation is CASSARDIHSTDTQYF.

There are many counts of this clonotype. DNA of the CDR3: TGCAGCGTTGGGTCTAGAACGCAAGAGACCCAGTACTTC. Translated: CSVGSRTQETQYF. The genes are TRBV29-1 and TRBJ2-5; D gene uncertain. The germline CDR1 and CDR2 sequences are SQVTM and ANQGSEA. V dropped 4 bases and J dropped 2 bases, with 11 bases sitting between them. The length of the CDR3 is 13 residues.